A selection of T cell receptor beta chains follows, all from one sample in a study of CD8+CD57+ T cells in acquired aplastic anemia. TCRdb ran MiXCR on the reads and lists one entry per CDR3 protein. The sample records around 230,000 distinct CDR3 sequences, around 60% being singletons. The source material was sorted CD4+, CD8+, or CD8+CD57+ T cells (not recorded which) from PBMCs. The receptor set was obtained from a human donor in good health. The CDR3 runs from the conserved cysteine through the conserved F or W. Each record gives: V gene, J gene, clone size, D gene, CDR3 DNA, CDR3 protein. The D gene is left open where the match is weak. Some rows mark clone size as missing; the rest say once, few, many or name a class of expanded clone.

v_gene: TRBV10-3
j_gene: TRBJ1-2
abundance: NA
d_gene: NA
CDR3nt: TGTGCCATCCTAGAACCAGGACAGTCCTATGGCTACACCTTC
CDR3aa: CAILEPGQSYGYTF

v_gene: TRBV4-2
j_gene: TRBJ2-3
abundance: many
d_gene: TRBD1
CDR3nt: TGTGCCAGCAGCCTGTTCACAGGGGTGTACACAGATACGCAGTATTTT
CDR3aa: CASSLFTGVYTDTQYF

v_gene: TRBV2
j_gene: TRBJ2-1
abundance: many
d_gene: TRBD2
CDR3nt: TGTGCCAGCAGTGAAGCGCTTCGGGGGGGGGACTCCGACAATGAGCAGTTCTTC
CDR3aa: CASSEALRGGDSDNEQFF

v_gene: TRBV4-2
j_gene: TRBJ2-5
abundance: NA
d_gene: NA
CDR3nt: TGTGCCAGCAGCCAAACGGGGGGCGCTCAGGAGACCCAGTACTTC
CDR3aa: CASSQTGGAQETQYF

v_gene: TRBV27
j_gene: TRBJ2-7
abundance: many
d_gene: TRBD2
CDR3nt: TGTGCCAGCAGGATAGCGGGAGAGAACTACGAGCAGTACTTC
CDR3aa: CASRIAGENYEQYF

v_gene: TRBV5-5
j_gene: TRBJ2-5
abundance: NA
d_gene: NA
CDR3nt: TGTGCCAGCAGCTTAGGCCAGGCTCGGGAGACCCAGTACTTC
CDR3aa: CASSLGQARETQYF

v_gene: TRBV7-2
j_gene: TRBJ1-1
abundance: NA
d_gene: NA
CDR3nt: TGTGCCAGCAGCTTCGCGCCAGTGAACACTGAAGCTTTCTTT
CDR3aa: CASSFAPVNTEAFF

v_gene: TRBV20-1
j_gene: TRBJ2-1
abundance: NA
d_gene: NA
CDR3nt: TGCAGTGCTAAGACTCCGAGCTCCTACAATGAGCAGTTCTTC
CDR3aa: CSAKTPSSYNEQFF

v_gene: TRBV9
j_gene: TRBJ2-1
abundance: NA
d_gene: TRBD1
CDR3nt: TGTGCCAGCAGCGTAGGGGGTCAAACTAGGGGGCTAAATGAGCAGTTCTTC
CDR3aa: CASSVGGQTRGLNEQFF

v_gene: TRBV3-1
j_gene: TRBJ1-2
abundance: many
d_gene: TRBD1
CDR3nt: TGTGCCAGCAGCCAAGGACAGGGTGCCCTTTCCTATGGCTACACCTTC
CDR3aa: CASSQGQGALSYGYTF

v_gene: TRBV10-2
j_gene: TRBJ2-7
abundance: NA
d_gene: TRBD2
CDR3nt: TGCGCCAGCAGTGAGCTAGCGGGGTCCTCGTACGAGCAGTACTTC
CDR3aa: CASSELAGSSYEQYF

v_gene: TRBV20-1
j_gene: TRBJ2-7
abundance: many
d_gene: NA
CDR3nt: TGCAGTGCTAGACCCAGGGACCGCACCTACGAGCAGTACTTC
CDR3aa: CSARPRDRTYEQYF

v_gene: TRBV9
j_gene: TRBJ1-2
abundance: NA
d_gene: NA
CDR3nt: TGTGCCAGCAGCGTTGACGGGAGCTTCTATGGCTACACCTTC
CDR3aa: CASSVDGSFYGYTF

v_gene: TRBV19
j_gene: TRBJ2-5
abundance: NA
d_gene: NA
CDR3nt: TGTGCCAGTAGAGCCGTTGATAGGCAAGAGACCCAGTACTTC
CDR3aa: CASRAVDRQETQYF

v_gene: TRBV6-4
j_gene: TRBJ2-3
abundance: NA
d_gene: NA
CDR3nt: TGTGCCAGCAGTGTGGGCACTCGAGGGGATACGCAGTATTTT
CDR3aa: CASSVGTRGDTQYF

v_gene: TRBV7-9
j_gene: TRBJ1-1
abundance: many
d_gene: NA
CDR3nt: TGTGCCAGCAGCCGACCAGGGGTAACTGAAGCTTTCTTT
CDR3aa: CASSRPGVTEAFF

v_gene: TRBV2
j_gene: TRBJ2-7
abundance: few
d_gene: NA
CDR3nt: TGTGCCAGCAGTGCCGGGAACGAGCAGTACTTC
CDR3aa: CASSAGNEQYF

v_gene: TRBV19
j_gene: TRBJ2-1
abundance: NA
d_gene: NA
CDR3nt: TGTGCCAGTAGTATGGTTGCAGGAATATACAATGAGCAGTTCTTC
CDR3aa: CASSMVAGIYNEQFF

v_gene: TRBV6-2/TRBV6-3
j_gene: TRBJ2-5
abundance: NA
d_gene: TRBD2
CDR3nt: TGTGCCAGCAGACCGAGGACTAGTGCCGAAGAGACCCAGTACTTC
CDR3aa: CASRPRTSAEETQYF

v_gene: TRBV7-9
j_gene: TRBJ2-7
abundance: many
d_gene: TRBD1
CDR3nt: TGTGCCAGCAGCCCTCGGACAGGGGGTTACGAGCAGTACTTC
CDR3aa: CASSPRTGGYEQYF

v_gene: TRBV5-1
j_gene: TRBJ2-2
abundance: NA
d_gene: NA
CDR3nt: TGCGCCAGCAGCTTGGCGCCAGAGGAGGGGACCGGGGAGCTGTTTTTT
CDR3aa: CASSLAPEEGTGELFF

v_gene: TRBV18
j_gene: TRBJ2-7
abundance: many
d_gene: NA
CDR3nt: TGTGCCAGCTCCCCGGGGCAGATCTCCTACGAGCAGTACTTC
CDR3aa: CASSPGQISYEQYF

v_gene: TRBV29-1
j_gene: TRBJ2-3
abundance: NA
d_gene: NA
CDR3nt: TGCAGCGTTGGGGCAGGTCATTTGGATACGCAGTATTTT
CDR3aa: CSVGAGHLDTQYF

v_gene: TRBV2
j_gene: TRBJ2-7
abundance: NA
d_gene: NA
CDR3nt: TGTGCCAGCAGTGGGGGCAGTTCGGAAGGATCCTACGAGCAGTACTTC
CDR3aa: CASSGGSSEGSYEQYF

v_gene: TRBV20-1
j_gene: TRBJ2-1
abundance: NA
d_gene: TRBD2
CDR3nt: TGCAGTGCTGGCAGACTAGCGGGGGGGCACAATGAGCAGTTCTTC
CDR3aa: CSAGRLAGGHNEQFF

v_gene: TRBV24-1
j_gene: TRBJ2-2
abundance: NA
d_gene: NA
CDR3nt: TGTGCCACCAGTGATGGGACGGACACCGGGGAGCTGTTTTTT
CDR3aa: CATSDGTDTGELFF

v_gene: TRBV6-1
j_gene: TRBJ2-7
abundance: many
d_gene: TRBD1
CDR3nt: TGTGCCAGCAGTGAAGGCTTGACAGGGGCCATCTCCTACGAGCAGTACTTC
CDR3aa: CASSEGLTGAISYEQYF

v_gene: TRBV5-5
j_gene: TRBJ2-5
abundance: NA
d_gene: TRBD1
CDR3nt: TGTGCCAGCAGCGCCGGGACAGGGATGGGCTGGGAGACCCAGTACTTC
CDR3aa: CASSAGTGMGWETQYF

v_gene: TRBV15
j_gene: TRBJ2-2
abundance: NA
d_gene: NA
CDR3nt: TGTGCCACCAGCAGAGACCCGGACCTTCTGGACACCGGGGAGCTGTTTTTT
CDR3aa: CATSRDPDLLDTGELFF